These 30 T cell receptor beta chains originate from one sample sequenced in a study of blood T cell repertoires in COVID-19. Assay used: immunoSEQ multiplex PCR; TCRdb lists only in-frame clones, some missing. Of 350,000 or so clones detected, approximately 86% appear once; the ten largest clones hold approximately 4.6%. Material: PBMCs or T cells enriched from blood (not recorded which). The receptors come from a woman between 40 and 50 years old with acute COVID-19.

The rearrangement links TRBV11-2 to TRBJ2-7; 7 nucleotides match TRBD2. Germline loops: CDR1 SGHAT, CDR2 FQNNGV. This CDR3 region has 15 residues. J was trimmed by 3 bases and V by 1 base; bases with no gene match: 6. CDR3 sequence reads: CASSLAGTTHYEQYF. The DNA for the CDR3 is TGTGCCAGCAGCTTAGCTGGGACTACCCACTACGAGCAGTACTTC.

The CDR3 nucleotides read TGTGCCAGCAGCCGACTAGCCGGGGAGCTGTTTTTT. Translated, it gives CASSRLAGELFF. The chain employs TRBV7-2 and TRBJ2-2, with D tentatively TRBD2 (6 bases). From germline, CDR1 is SGHTA and CDR2 FQGNSA. Trimming removed 5 bases from V and 6 bases from J, with 7 bases in between. The CDR3 is 12 amino acids.

This chain connects TRBV24-1 to TRBJ2-6, with 12 nucleotides matching TRBD1. The germline V gene has CDR1 KGHDR and CDR2 SFDVKD. The CDR3 covers 21 residues. With V trimmed by 7 bases and J by 0 bases, 15 bases remained unmatched. The CDR3 loop is CATREYTGTGGVRSGANVLTF. The CDR3, as DNA: TGTGCCACCAGGGAATACACCGGGACAGGGGGCGTACGCTCTGGGGCCAACGTCCTGACTTTC.

This clone showed up just once. The chain uses TRBV5-1 and TRBJ1-2, with D possibly being TRBD1 (6 bases). V gave up 3 bases and J gave up 4 bases, with 7 bases separating them. There are 12 residues in the CDR3. CDR1 and CDR2 from the germline V gene are SGHRS and YFSETQ. CDR3 region: CASSWDTYGYTF. The CDR3 DNA follows: TGCGCCAGCAGCTGGGACACCTATGGCTACACCTTC.

The gene calls are TRBV19 and TRBJ2-1; TRBD2 might be the D (6 bases). This CDR3 is 16 amino acids long. Per the germline V gene, CDR1 is LNHDA and CDR2 is SQIVND (reference sequence). Trimming shortened V by 3 bases and J by 1 base, and 13 bases separated the two germline ends. This CDR3 reads CASSMKLGGSYNEQFF. CDR3 DNA sequence: TGTGCCAGTAGTATGAAACTAGGAGGGTCCTACAATGAGCAGTTCTTC.

The chain uses TRBV12-3 or TRBV12-4 and TRBJ1-5; D gene ambiguous. The CDR3 consists of 13 residues. Between the trimmed V and J ends, which lost 6 bases and 0 bases, there was a span of 6 bases. CDR3 in amino acids: CASSRLSNQPQHF. The CDR3 DNA sequence: TGTGCCAGCAGCAGGCTTAGCAATCAGCCCCAGCATTTT.

The genes are TRBV18 and TRBJ2-2; 7 bases agree with TRBD1. Germline lookup yields CDR1 KGHSH and CDR2 LQKENI. J lost 5 bases, V lost 3 bases, and 12 bases had no gene match. This CDR3 is 17 amino acids long. CDR3 loop: CASSPPAYRGLTGELFF. The CDR3 DNA is TGTGCCAGCTCACCTCCGGCGTACAGGGGATTGACCGGGGAGCTGTTTTTT. The whole variable domain, filled in from reference TRBV18 and TRBJ2-2, reads NAGVMQNPRHLVRRRGQEARLRCSPMKGHSHVYWYRQLPEEGLKFMVYLQKENIIDESGMPKERFSAEFPKEGPSILRIQQVVRGDSAAYFCASSPPAYRGLTGELFFGEGSRLTVL.

In nucleotides, the CDR3 is TGTGCCAGCAGCTTAGGGCTAGCGGGAGCCATGTCCGGGACCCAGTACTTC. Its protein is CASSLGLAGAMSGTQYF. The rearrangement joins TRBV7-2 to TRBJ2-5, with TRBD2 matching 10 bases. With V trimmed by 1 base and J by 7 bases, 12 bases remained unmatched. The length of the CDR3 is 17 residues. Germline CDR1 is SGHTA and CDR2 is FQGNSA.

This clone has a single count. The gene calls are TRBV20-1 and TRBJ1-5, with TRBD1 matching 7 bases. This CDR3 is 15 amino acids long. The V gene end was trimmed by 3 bases and the J gene end by 4 bases; junction bases not matched to a gene: 9. Germline-derived CDR1 and CDR2 are DFQATT and SNEGSKA (reference sequence). The CDR3 spells CSASRPTGVNQPQHF. The CDR3 nucleotides are TGCAGTGCTAGTCGACCCACAGGGGTAAATCAGCCCCAGCATTTT.

V and J are TRBV6-2 or TRBV6-3 and TRBJ2-7, with D unclear. This CDR3 region has 13 residues. Per germline, CDR1 MNHEY and CDR2 SVGEGT. V was clipped by 5 bases and J by 0 bases, with 8 bases between them. This CDR3 reads CASSRYSSYEQYF. The DNA for the CDR3 is TGTGCCAGCAGTCGATACAGCTCCTACGAGCAGTACTTC.

The V and J genes are TRBV19 and TRBJ2-7; TRBD2 matches at 7 bases. The CDR3 contains 14 residues. Germline CDR1 reads LNHDA; CDR2 reads SQIVND (reference sequence). Trimming removed 6 bases from V and 5 bases from J; junction bases left unmatched: 10. The CDR3, as DNA: TGTGCCAGTAGGACCGGGGGGTTTAGCGACGAGCAGTACTTC. It specifies CASRTGGFSDEQYF.

On this clone: It is likely a read error, because the conserved phenylalanine at the end of the CDR3 is missing. Because the CDR3's place on the DNA is in doubt, the DNA is left out and the CDR3 is given as listed by TCRdb. The rearrangement uses TRBV3-1 (or the pseudogene TRBV3-2) and TRBJ2-4; the table's D call, TRBD2, was not checked against the DNA. The length of the CDR3 is 13 amino acids, counting both ends. Germline loops: CDR1 LGHDT, CDR2 YNNKEL (reference sequence). This CDR3 is CASSQGKSGLVFG.

This rearrangement joins TRBV7-9 to TRBJ2-2, with TRBD1 as a possible D gene (5 bases). Germline CDR1 and CDR2: SEHNR and FQNEAQ (reference sequence). V lost 7 bases and J lost 2, with 17 bases in between. The CDR3 is 16 amino acids. DNA of the CDR3: TGTGCCAGCACCCGAACTTGGCAGGGAAACACCGGGGAGCTGTTTTTT. Translation: CASTRTWQGNTGELFF. The complete variable domain, with remaining parts taken from reference TRBV7-9 and TRBJ2-2, reads DTGVSQNPRHKITKRGQNVTFRCDPISEHNRLYWYRQTLGQGPEFLTYFQNEAQLEKSRLLSDRFSAERPKGSFSTLEIQRTEQGDSAMYLCASTRTWQGNTGELFFGEGSRLTVL.

The V and J genes are TRBV4-3 and TRBJ1-5, with D possibly matching TRBD1 (5 bases). V shed 0 bases and J shed 6 bases, with 12 bases lying between them. Germline values: CDR1 LGHNA, CDR2 YSLEER. The CDR3 extends over 15 amino acids. The DNA for the CDR3 is TGCGCCAGCAGCCAAGACGGGGGGTCCGGTCAGCCCCAGCATTTT. Amino acids: CASSQDGGSGQPQHF.

The V gene is TRBV6-2 or TRBV6-3, the J gene TRBJ1-5, with 7 positions matching TRBD1. The CDR3 length is 14 residues. Germline CDR1 and CDR2: MNHEY and SVGEGT. Germline trimming cut 6 bases from V and 4 bases from J; bases unmatched to any gene: 6. The DNA of the CDR3 is TGTGCCAGCAGCTTGGGACAGACTAATCAGCCCCAGCATTTT. Translation: CASSLGQTNQPQHF.

A few counts support this clone. V and J are TRBV19 and TRBJ1-1; 7 bases fit TRBD1. This CDR3 is 16 amino acids long. Germline lookup yields CDR1 LNHDA and CDR2 SQIVND (reference sequence). J was trimmed by 9 bases and V by 10 bases; bases with no gene match: 23. The CDR3 protein is CATWGWLGRDSLKAFF. The CDR3 DNA reads TGTGCCACTTGGGGTTGGTTGGGCCGGGACAGCCTAAAAGCTTTCTTT.

V and J are TRBV19 and TRBJ1-5; perhaps TRBD1 as D (5 bases). The CDR3 has 15 residues. Between the trimmed V and J ends, which lost 6 bases and 1 base, there was a span of 13 bases. The germline gives CDR1 LNHDA, CDR2 SQIVND (reference sequence). The CDR3 spells CASRTTEPSNQPQHF. The CDR3 coding sequence is TGTGCCAGTAGGACGACAGAGCCCAGCAATCAGCCCCAGCATTTT.

This rearrangement joins TRBV29-1 to TRBJ2-3; D might be TRBD1 (6 bases). Trimming pared 7 bases from V and 1 base from J, leaving 12 bases between. CDR1 and CDR2 (germline): SQVTM, ANQGSEA. CDR3 length: 13 amino acids. The CDR3 spells CSGLAGGTDTQYF. As DNA, the CDR3 is TGCAGCGGTCTAGCAGGGGGCACAGATACGCAGTATTTT.

The chain has TRBV3-1 (or the pseudogene TRBV3-2) and TRBJ2-7, with 7 bases fitting TRBD1. CDR3 length: 14 residues. V was clipped by 6 bases and J by 5 bases; unmatched bases: 10. CDR1 and CDR2 from the germline V gene are LGHDT and YNNKEL (reference sequence). DNA for the CDR3: TGTGCCAGCAGTAAGGGACAGTCCCCCGACGAGCAGTACTTC. This encodes CASSKGQSPDEQYF.

Note on this clone: Other DNA sequences in this specimen translate into the identical CDR3. This chain uses TRBV29-1 with TRBJ2-4; possibly TRBD2 for D (5 bases). CDR3 length: 13 amino acids. Germline CDR1 SQVTM, CDR2 ANQGSEA. V was clipped by 4 bases and J by 1 base, with 8 bases between them. The CDR3 loop is CSVGGLAKNIQYF. The DNA of the CDR3 is TGCAGCGTTGGCGGACTCGCCAAAAACATTCAGTACTTC.

The chain recombines TRBV5-1 with TRBJ1-5, with D possibly matching TRBD1 (5 bases). The CDR3 totals 15 residues. Germline lookup yields CDR1 SGHRS and CDR2 YFSETQ. V gave up 0 bases and J gave up 1 base, with 8 bases separating them. The chain's CDR3 is CASSLVGASNQPQHF. CDR3 DNA: TGCGCCAGCAGCTTGGTAGGGGCCAGCAATCAGCCCCAGCATTTT.

The chain employs TRBV13 and TRBJ2-3, with 9 bases identical to TRBD2. The CDR3 runs 18 residues. In germline, CDR1 is PRHDT, CDR2 FYEKMQ (reference sequence). After removal of 3 bases from V and 6 bases from J, the junction contained 16 bases not matched to a gene. CDR3 DNA sequence: TGTGCCAGCAGCTTGTACCCTAACGCGGGGGGGTCGTGGGATACGCAGTATTTT. Amino acid sequence: CASSLYPNAGGSWDTQYF.

The gene calls are TRBV9 and TRBJ1-4, with D hard to call. The germline gives CDR1 SGDLS, CDR2 YYNGEE. The CDR3 is 15 amino acids. V was pared by 3 bases and J by 0 bases, with 9 bases between. The CDR3 DNA reads as TGTGCCAGCAGCGCACACATCACAACTAATGAAAAACTGTTTTTT. This gives the protein CASSAHITTNEKLFF.

V and J are TRBV5-6 and TRBJ2-7; 8 bases fit TRBD1. The CDR3 consists of 14 residues. Germline CDR1 reads SGHDT; CDR2 reads YYEEEE. Trimming took 4 bases from V and 4 from J; bases not matched to a gene: 7. The CDR3 sequence: CASSLGQGGYEQYF. CDR3 DNA: TGTGCCAGCAGCCTCGGACAGGGCGGGTACGAGCAGTACTTC.

This clone occurred a few times. The chain employs TRBV25-1 and TRBJ1-2; 8 bases line up with TRBD1. This CDR3 is 15 amino acids long. The V segment lost 5 bases and the J segment 1 base; nucleotides outside the gene matches: 6. Per the germline V gene, CDR1 is MGHDK and CDR2 is SYGVNS. The CDR3 spells CASSSRTGINYGYTF. The CDR3, as DNA: TGTGCCAGCAGTTCTCGGACAGGGATTAACTATGGCTACACCTTC.

The chain couples TRBV18 to TRBJ2-3; 7 bases fit TRBD2. CDR1 and CDR2 (germline): KGHSH, LQKENI. This CDR3 has 15 residues. The V gene end was trimmed by 3 bases and the J gene end by 6 bases; junction bases not matched to a gene: 9. The CDR3 nucleotides read TGTGCCAGCTCACCGGCGGCGGGAGATGTGGATACGCAGTATTTT. Its translation: CASSPAAGDVDTQYF.

The J gene is TRBJ2-7, the V gene TRBV9, with D possibly matching TRBD2 (5 bases). The V end was cut by 0 bases, the J end by 3 bases, with 13 bases between. Germline CDR1 SGDLS, CDR2 YYNGEE. The CDR3 spans 15 residues. The CDR3 reads CASSVDPGRGYEQYF. The CDR3 DNA reads TGTGCCAGCAGCGTAGATCCAGGACGGGGCTACGAGCAGTACTTC.

The rearrangement uses TRBV4-2 and TRBJ1-5, with D unresolved. The V end was cut by 6 bases, the J end by 2 bases, with 11 bases between. CDR1 and CDR2 from the germline V gene are LGHNA and YNFKEQ. This CDR3 is built from 14 residues. CDR3 protein: CASSRDRGNQPQHF. The CDR3 nucleotides are TGTGCCAGCAGTCGGGATAGGGGCAATCAGCCCCAGCATTTT.

This rearrangement joins TRBV10-3 to TRBJ1-1; D unclear. The V gene lost 3 bases and the J gene lost 6 bases, with 8 bases spanning the gap. The CDR3 spans 12 residues. Germline-derived CDR1 and CDR2 are ENHRY and SYGVKD. CDR3 residues: CAISDSFPEAFF. The CDR3 nucleotides are TGTGCCATCAGTGACTCCTTTCCTGAAGCTTTCTTT.

V usage is TRBV18 and J usage is TRBJ1-2, with 7 bases that match TRBD1. Germline values: CDR1 KGHSH, CDR2 LQKENI. The trim removed 6 bases at V and 7 bases at J, leaving 11 bases unmatched. CDR3 length: 14 residues. For the CDR3, the DNA is TGTGCCAGCTCTCCCGGGACAGCGGCGAGTGGCTACACCTTC. It encodes CASSPGTAASGYTF.